This entry lists 3 T cell receptor beta chains sequenced from one sample in a study of T cells after yellow fever vaccination. TCRdb analysed the 5' RACE reads with MiXCR anew, one entry per CDR3 protein. The sample shows over 100,000 distinct CDR3 sequences, more than 7.5% of them seen only once. The sample here was CD8+ T cells sorted from PBMCs, taken 45 days after the yellow fever booster vaccination. All receptors come from a man aged 25-40 years who received the YFV17D yellow fever vaccine.

This clonotype occurred many times. This chain joins TRBV4-3 and TRBJ2-1, with D unresolved. Germline CDR1 is LGHNA and CDR2 is YSLEER. This CDR3 comprises 14 residues. Trimming cost V 0 bases and J 5 bases, with 8 bases left between them. In DNA, the CDR3 is TGCGCCAGCAGCCAAGAAGGCCAGAACAATGAGCAGTTCTTC. Translation gives CASSQEGQNNEQFF.

About this clonotype: It may be a read error: a sequence one base away is much more abundant. V is TRBV4-3 and J is TRBJ2-1, with 10 bases aligning to TRBD2. The CDR3 has 18 amino acids. Germline V gives CDR1 LGHNA, CDR2 YSLEER. CDR3 sequence: CARSLASGRESSYNEQFF. The CDR3 coding sequence is TGCGCCCGCAGCCTGGCAAGCGGGAGGGAAAGCTCCTACAATGAGCAGTTCTTC.

This clonotype was picked up many times. The chain combines TRBV12-3 or TRBV12-4 with TRBJ2-1, with D perhaps TRBD1 or TRBD2 (5 bases each). V was trimmed by 6 bases and J by 6 bases, leaving 15 bases between them. This CDR3 region has 14 residues. CDR3 nucleotide sequence: TGTGCCAGCAGCGAGACCGGGACCATCAATGAGCAGTTCTTC. The encoded protein is CASSETGTINEQFF.